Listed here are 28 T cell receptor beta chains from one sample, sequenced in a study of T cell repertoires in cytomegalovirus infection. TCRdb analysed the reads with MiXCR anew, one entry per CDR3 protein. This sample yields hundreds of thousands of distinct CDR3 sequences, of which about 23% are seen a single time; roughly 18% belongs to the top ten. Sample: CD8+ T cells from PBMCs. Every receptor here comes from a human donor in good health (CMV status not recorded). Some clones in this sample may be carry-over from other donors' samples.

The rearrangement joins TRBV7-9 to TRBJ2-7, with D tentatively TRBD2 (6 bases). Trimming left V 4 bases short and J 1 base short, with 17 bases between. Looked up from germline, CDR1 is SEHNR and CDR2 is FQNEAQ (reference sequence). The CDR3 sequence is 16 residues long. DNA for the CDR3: TGTGCCAGCAGCTCGGGAGATTGGACTGCATCCTACGAGCAGTACTTC. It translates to CASSSGDWTASYEQYF.

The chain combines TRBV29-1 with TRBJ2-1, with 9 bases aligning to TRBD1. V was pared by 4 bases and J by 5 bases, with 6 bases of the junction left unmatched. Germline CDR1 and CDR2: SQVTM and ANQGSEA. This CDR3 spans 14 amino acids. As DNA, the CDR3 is TGCAGCGTTGTAACCGGACAGGGGAACAATGAGCAGTTCTTC. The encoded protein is CSVVTGQGNNEQFF.

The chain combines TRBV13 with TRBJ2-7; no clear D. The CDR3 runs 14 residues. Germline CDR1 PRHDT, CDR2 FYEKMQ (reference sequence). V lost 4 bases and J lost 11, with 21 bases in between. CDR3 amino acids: CASSYSYPDGTKYF. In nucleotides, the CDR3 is TGTGCCAGCAGCTACTCTTACCCCGACGGAACTAAGTACTTC.

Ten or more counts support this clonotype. This CDR3 is CASSPSGGRGELFF. In nucleotides, the CDR3 is TGTGCCAGCAGCCCCTCCGGGGGCCGCGGGGAGCTGTTTTTT. The chain is built from TRBV7-8 and TRBJ2-2; D might be TRBD1 or TRBD2, each matching 6 bases. V dropped 5 bases and J dropped 7 bases, with 14 bases sitting between them. Germline V gene data show CDR1 as SGHVS and CDR2 as FQNEAQ. The CDR3 runs to 14 residues.

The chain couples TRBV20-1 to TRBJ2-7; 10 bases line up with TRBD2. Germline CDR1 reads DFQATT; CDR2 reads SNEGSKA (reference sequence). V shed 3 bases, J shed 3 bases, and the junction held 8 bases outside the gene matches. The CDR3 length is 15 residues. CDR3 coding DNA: TGCAGTGCTAGGCGGCTAGCGGGGGACCACTACGAGCAGTACTTC. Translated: CSARRLAGDHYEQYF.

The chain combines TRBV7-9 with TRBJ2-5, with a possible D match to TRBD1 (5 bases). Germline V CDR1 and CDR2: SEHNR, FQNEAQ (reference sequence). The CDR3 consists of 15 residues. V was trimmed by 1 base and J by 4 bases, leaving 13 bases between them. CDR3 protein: CASSLGTLLRETQYF. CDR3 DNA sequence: TGTGCCAGCAGCTTAGGGACACTACTACGAGAGACCCAGTACTTC.

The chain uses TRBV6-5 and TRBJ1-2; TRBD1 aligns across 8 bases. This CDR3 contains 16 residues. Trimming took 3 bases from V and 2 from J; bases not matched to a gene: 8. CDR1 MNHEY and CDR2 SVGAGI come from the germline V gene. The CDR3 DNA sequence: TGTGCCAGCAGTTATGGCGCGGGACAGGCCAACTATGGCTACACCTTC. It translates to CASSYGAGQANYGYTF.

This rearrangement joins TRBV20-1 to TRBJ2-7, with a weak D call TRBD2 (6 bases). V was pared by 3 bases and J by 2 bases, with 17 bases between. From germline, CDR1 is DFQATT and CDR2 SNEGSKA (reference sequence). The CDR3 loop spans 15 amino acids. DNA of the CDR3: TGCAGTGCTAGGGGCCGGGGACTGGTCGCCTACGAGCAGTACTTC. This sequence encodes CSARGRGLVAYEQYF.

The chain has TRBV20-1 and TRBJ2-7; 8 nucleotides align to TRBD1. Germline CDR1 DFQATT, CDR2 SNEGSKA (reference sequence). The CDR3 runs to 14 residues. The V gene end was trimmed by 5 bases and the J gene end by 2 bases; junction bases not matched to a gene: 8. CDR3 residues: CSALDRGQPYEQYV. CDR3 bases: TGCAGTGCTCTAGACAGGGGCCAGCCCTACGAGCAGTACGTC.

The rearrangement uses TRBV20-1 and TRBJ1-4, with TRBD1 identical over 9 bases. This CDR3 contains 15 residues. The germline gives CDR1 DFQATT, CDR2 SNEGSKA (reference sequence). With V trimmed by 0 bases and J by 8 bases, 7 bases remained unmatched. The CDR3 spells CSARDPRDRDEKLFF. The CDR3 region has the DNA TGCAGTGCTAGAGATCCCCGGGACAGGGACGAAAAACTGTTTTTT.

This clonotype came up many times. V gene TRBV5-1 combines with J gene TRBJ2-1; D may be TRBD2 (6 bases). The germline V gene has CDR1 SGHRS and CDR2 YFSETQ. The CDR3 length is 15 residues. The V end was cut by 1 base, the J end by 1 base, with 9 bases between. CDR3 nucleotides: TGCGCCAGCAGCTTGACCCGGGGGTCCTACAATGAGCAGTTCTTC. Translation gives CASSLTRGSYNEQFF.

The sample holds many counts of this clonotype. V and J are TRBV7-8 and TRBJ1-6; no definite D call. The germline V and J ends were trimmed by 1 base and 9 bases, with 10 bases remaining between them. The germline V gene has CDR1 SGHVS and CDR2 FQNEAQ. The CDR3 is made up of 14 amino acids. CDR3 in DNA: TGTGCCAGCAGCTTAGGACGGAACGGTTCACCCCTCCACTTT. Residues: CASSLGRNGSPLHF.

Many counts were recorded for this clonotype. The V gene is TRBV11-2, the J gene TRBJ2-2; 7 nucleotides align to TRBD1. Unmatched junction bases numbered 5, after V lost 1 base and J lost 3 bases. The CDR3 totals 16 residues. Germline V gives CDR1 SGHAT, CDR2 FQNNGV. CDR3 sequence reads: CASSLGGGYYTGELFF. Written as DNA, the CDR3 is TGTGCCAGCAGCTTAGGAGGGGGCTATTACACCGGGGAGCTGTTTTTT.

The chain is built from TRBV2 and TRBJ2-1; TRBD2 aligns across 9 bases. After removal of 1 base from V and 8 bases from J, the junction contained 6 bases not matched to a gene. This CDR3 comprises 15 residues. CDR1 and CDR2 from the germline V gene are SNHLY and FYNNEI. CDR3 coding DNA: TGTGCCAGCAGTGAAGGCGGGGGGGCTCTATATGAGCAGTTCTTC. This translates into CASSEGGGALYEQFF.

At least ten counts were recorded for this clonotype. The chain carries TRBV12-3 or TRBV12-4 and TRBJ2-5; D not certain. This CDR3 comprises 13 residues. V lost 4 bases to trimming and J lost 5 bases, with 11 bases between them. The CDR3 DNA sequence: TGTGCCAGCAGTTCCCCGGGCATGGAGACCCAGTACTTC. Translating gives CASSSPGMETQYF.

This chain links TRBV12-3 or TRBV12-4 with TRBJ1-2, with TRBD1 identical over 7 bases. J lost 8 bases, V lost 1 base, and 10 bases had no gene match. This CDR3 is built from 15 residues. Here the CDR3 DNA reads TGTGCCAGCAGTTTAGACAGGGGAATCTTTCGGGGCTACACCTTC. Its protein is CASSLDRGIFRGYTF.

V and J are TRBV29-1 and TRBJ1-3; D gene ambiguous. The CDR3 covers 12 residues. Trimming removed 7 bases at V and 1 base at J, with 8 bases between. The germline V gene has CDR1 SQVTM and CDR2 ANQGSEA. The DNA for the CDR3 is TGCAGCGCCGTCGGATCTGGAAACACCATATATTTT. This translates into CSAVGSGNTIYF. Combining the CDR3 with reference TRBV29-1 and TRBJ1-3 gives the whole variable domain SAVISQKPSRDICQRGTSLTIQCQVDSQVTMMFWYRQQPGQSLTLIATANQGSEATYESGFVIDKFPISRPNLTFSTLTVSNMSPEDSSIYLCSAVGSGNTIYFGEGSWLTVV.

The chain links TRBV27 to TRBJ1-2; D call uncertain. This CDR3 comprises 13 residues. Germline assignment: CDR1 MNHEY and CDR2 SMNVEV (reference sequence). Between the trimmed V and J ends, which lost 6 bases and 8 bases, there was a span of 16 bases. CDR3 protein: CASSKVLVFGYTF. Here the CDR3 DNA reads TGTGCCAGCAGCAAGGTTTTAGTCTTCGGCTACACCTTC.

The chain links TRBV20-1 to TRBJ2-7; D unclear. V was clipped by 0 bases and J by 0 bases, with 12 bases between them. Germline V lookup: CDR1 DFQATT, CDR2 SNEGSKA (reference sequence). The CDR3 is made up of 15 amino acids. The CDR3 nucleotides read TGCAGTGCTAGAGATTTCTCTCGAAGCTCCTACGAGCAGTACTTC. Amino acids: CSARDFSRSSYEQYF.

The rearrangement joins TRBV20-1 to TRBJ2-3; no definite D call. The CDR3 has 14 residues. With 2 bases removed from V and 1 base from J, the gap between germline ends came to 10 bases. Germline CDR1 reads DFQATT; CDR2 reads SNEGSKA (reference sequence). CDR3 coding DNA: TGCAGTGCTAGATTACTAAGCGGCACAGATACGCAGTATTTT. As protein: CSARLLSGTDTQYF.

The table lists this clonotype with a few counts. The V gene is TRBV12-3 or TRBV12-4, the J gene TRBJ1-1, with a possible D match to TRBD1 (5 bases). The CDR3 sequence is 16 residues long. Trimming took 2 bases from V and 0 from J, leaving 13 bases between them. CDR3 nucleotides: TGTGCCAGCAGTTTACAGGGCGGCCTCATGAACACTGAAGCTTTCTTT. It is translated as CASSLQGGLMNTEAFF.

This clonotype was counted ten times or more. Written as DNA, the CDR3 is TGTGCCAGCAGTCCAGGGACAGGGGAGGGTTCACCCCTCCACTTT. This gives the protein CASSPGTGEGSPLHF. This chain connects TRBV28 to TRBJ1-6; TRBD1 aligns across 10 bases. This CDR3 has 15 amino acids. Germline CDR1 and CDR2: MDHEN and SYDVKM. J was trimmed by 9 bases and V by 5 bases; bases with no gene match: 7. The entire variable domain, with the rest obtained from reference TRBV28 and TRBJ1-6, is as follows: DVKVTQSSRYLVKRTGEKVFLECVQDMDHENMFWYRQDPGLGLRLIYFSYDVKMKEKGDIPEGYSVSREKKERFSLILESASTNQTSMYLCASSPGTGEGSPLHFGNGTRLTVT.

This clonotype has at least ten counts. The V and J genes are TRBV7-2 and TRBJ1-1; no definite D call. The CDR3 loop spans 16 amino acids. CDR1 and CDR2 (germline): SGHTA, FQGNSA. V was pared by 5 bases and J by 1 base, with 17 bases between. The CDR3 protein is CASSPPSFPWNTEAFF. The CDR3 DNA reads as TGTGCCAGCAGCCCCCCTTCATTCCCATGGAACACTGAAGCTTTCTTT.

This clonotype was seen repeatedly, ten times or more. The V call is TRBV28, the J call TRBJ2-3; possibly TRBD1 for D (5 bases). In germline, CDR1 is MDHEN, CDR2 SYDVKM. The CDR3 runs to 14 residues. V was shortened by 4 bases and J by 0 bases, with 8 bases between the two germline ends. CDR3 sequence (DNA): TGTGCCAGCAGTTGGGGCCACAGCACAGATACGCAGTATTTT. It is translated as CASSWGHSTDTQYF.

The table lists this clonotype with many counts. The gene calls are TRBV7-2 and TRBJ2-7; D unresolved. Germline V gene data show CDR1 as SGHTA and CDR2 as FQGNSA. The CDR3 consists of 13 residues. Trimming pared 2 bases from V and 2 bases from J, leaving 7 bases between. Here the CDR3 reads CASSLRWTYEQYF. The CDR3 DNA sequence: TGTGCCAGCAGCTTAAGATGGACCTACGAGCAGTACTTC.

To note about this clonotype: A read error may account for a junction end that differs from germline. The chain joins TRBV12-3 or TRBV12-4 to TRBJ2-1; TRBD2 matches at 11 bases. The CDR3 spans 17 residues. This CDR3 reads CASSPSGGIYSHNEQFF. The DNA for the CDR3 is TGTGCCAGCAGTCCTAGCGGGGGGATCTACTCCCACAATGAGCAGTTCTTC.

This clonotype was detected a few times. In nucleotides, the CDR3 is TGCGCCAGCAGCCAAATGGGTAGCAACTACGAGCAGTACTTC. This translates into CASSQMGSNYEQYF. The J gene is TRBJ2-7, the V gene TRBV4-1; D uncertain. Looked up from germline, CDR1 is MGHRA and CDR2 is YSYEKL. The CDR3 contains 14 residues. The ends were cut back, 2 bases at V and 3 bases at J, with 11 bases in the middle.

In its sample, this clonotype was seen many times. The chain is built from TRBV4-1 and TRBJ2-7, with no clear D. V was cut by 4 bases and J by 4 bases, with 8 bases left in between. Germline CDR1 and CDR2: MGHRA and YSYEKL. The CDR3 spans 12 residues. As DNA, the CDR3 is TGCGCCAGCAGCCCACCTTCTTACGAGCAGTACTTC. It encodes CASSPPSYEQYF.